This TCR beta chain was retrieved from a study of blood T cell repertoires in COVID-19 (dated by TCRdb to 2020 to 2022). Regarding the study in general: Collaborator samples came from the United States, Italy and Spain and covered acute and convalescent phases of COVID-19. Sample metadata almost always included a de-identified subject ID, COVID-19 status, age in years and sex. The samples were drawn from the first 160 participants of the ongoing ImmuneRACE study and from 950 to 1,500 subjects provided by 6 global collaborators. The prospective study material was composed of cDNA or gDNA derived from T cells, B-cell-depleted T cells, or PBMCs. Deeply sampled blood TCRbeta repertoires from subjects exposed to, actively infected with, or recovered from COVID-19 were included in the dataset. Where HLA class I and class II types were available, the types were taken from metadata supplied by the sample provider, not from assay-based typing. The repertoires were released in a freely available public database meant as a resource for research on the immune response to SARS-CoV-2. What the work shows at the level of the full study, not this receptor alone: Clinical and demographic metadata were provided uncurated, with the amount varying by source and participant.

Whole blood was collected in K2EDTA tubes by collaborating institutions according to the institutions' own protocols. For TCRbeta analysis, collaborators shipped samples in one of three forms: frozen whole blood, isolated PBMCs, or DNA extracted from either of those sample types. A word on this clone: Its antigen has not been determined. Base-call qualities are not available, and no considerably larger clone is one nucleotide away.

TCRbeta CDR3 regions were amplified from genomic DNA by means of the immunoSEQ Assay, a bias-controlled multiplex PCR. The paper's processing steps were these. Nucleated cell counts per sample were estimated from amplification of reference gene primers within the assay. To quantify the absolute abundance of each unique TCRbeta CDR3 rearrangement, sequence reads were collapsed and filtered. For each sample, productive Simpson clonality was calculated as the square root of Simpson's diversity index over productive rearrangements. TCRdb carries this immuneACCESS record with in-frame sequences only. Its versions omit some clonotypes, under half of them owing to an unresolved V gene in the studies checked, with the rest unexplained. The D gene and trimming were derived from the DNA, and the V and J assignments and clone size from that table. For this sample there are around 140,000 clones; approximately 88% appear just once. Of the sample, 0.75% to 0.95% falls within the top ten clones.

Measured from the cysteine to the phenylalanine, the CDR3 is 13 residues long. Left in the record is the CDR3 DNA by itself, 39 bases read in frame from the first base. Based on the germline V gene, the CDR1 and CDR2 sequences are KGHDR and SFDVKD. Trimming costs V 5 bases and J 7 bases, and their ends lie 11 bases apart. Recombination connected TRBV24-1 to TRBJ2-1; a confident D gene designation cannot be given. This clonotype was obtained from a woman aged 50 to 65 with acute or convalescent COVID-19. Sequenced input: peripheral blood. Read as DNA, the sequence is TGTGCCACCAGTGGGCTAGTTGGAAATGAGCAGTTCTTC. Translation gives CATSGLVGNEQFF.